A selection of T cell receptor beta chains follows, all from one sample in a study of blood T cell repertoires in COVID-19. Sequencing used immunoSEQ multiplex PCR; TCRdb keeps in-frame clones, though not all of them. The table includes some 190,000 clones, about 80% detected once. The sample consisted of peripheral blood. These receptors all stem from a woman aged 45-59 years with active or convalescent COVID-19. Each CDR3 is given with its conserved first and last residue. A D gene is named only where the DNA matches it firmly. Only some rows state a clone size, as once, few, many or a class for expanded clones.

j_call,d_call,clone_size,v_call,cdr3_nt,cdr3_aa
TRBJ1-2,NA,NA,TRBV6-5,TGTGCCAGCTTCTCGGGCAGGGCCTATGGCTACACCTTC,CASFSGRAYGYTF
TRBJ2-7,TRBD1,NA,TRBV11-3,TGTGCCAGCAGCTCGACAGGGGCGGAGCAGTACTTC,CASSSTGAEQYF
TRBJ2-1,TRBD2,NA,TRBV3-1/TRBV3-2,TGTGCCAGCAGCTTCAGCGGGGGGTACAATGAGCAGTTCTTC,CASSFSGGYNEQFF
TRBJ2-3,NA,NA,TRBV6-4,TGTGCCAGCAGTGACGGCGCTGGGGCAGCCGCAGATACGCAGTATTTT,CASSDGAGAAADTQYF
TRBJ2-2,TRBD2,NA,TRBV7-8,TGTGCCAGCAGCATGAATAGCGGGGGGGCGACCGCCGGGGAGCTGTTTTTT,CASSMNSGGATAGELFF
TRBJ2-3,TRBD2,NA,TRBV11-3,TGTGCCAGCAGCTTGGGGCTAGCGGGAGATACGCAGTATTTT,CASSLGLAGDTQYF
TRBJ2-1,TRBD2,once,TRBV7-2,TGTGCCAGCAGCATTAGCGGGCTTCCCTACAATGAGCAGTTCTTC,CASSISGLPYNEQFF
TRBJ2-5,TRBD2,NA,TRBV5-1,TGCGCCAGCAGCCGGGGAGCGGGGGGCTTCCAAGAGACCCAGTACTTC,CASSRGAGGFQETQYF
TRBJ2-7,NA,once,TRBV27,TGTGCCAGCAGTCTAACCGGGGGTAGGGAGCAGTACTTC,CASSLTGGREQYF
TRBJ1-1,TRBD1,NA,TRBV6-5,TGTGCCAGCGGCCCATCGGGACAGGGGTACACTGAAGCTTTCTTT,CASGPSGQGYTEAFF
TRBJ1-1,NA,NA,TRBV19,TGTGCCAGTAGTATAGATCTATTTGCAGGGCTATACACTGAAGCTTTCTTT,CASSIDLFAGLYTEAFF